Described below is a single T cell receptor beta chain sequence and its context. The donors were members of the validation cohort, which comprised 90 to 150 subjects and was separate from the first cohort of 600 to 850 subjects. Per germline, CDR1 SGHAT and CDR2 FQNNGV. This CDR3 region has 16 residues. The V and J ends lost 5 bases and 2 bases, in that order; junction bases with no gene match: 7. This table comes from immunoSEQ multiplex PCR, and its TCRdb copy is limited to in-frame clones, with some not included. The sample holds 120,000 to 150,000 clones, roughly 92% seen once. The record originates from a study of cytomegalovirus exposure and HLA in healthy donors.

This chain uses TRBV11-2 with TRBJ2-7; 12 bases agree with TRBD2. The clonotype was recovered from a man aged 18 to 30 in good health and CMV-seronegative. The sequenced sample was PBMCs. Written as DNA, the CDR3 is TGTGCCAGCAGCCCGACTAGCGGGAGTCTAGCCTACGAGCAGTACGTC. This encodes CASSPTSGSLAYEQYV.